Following are 7 T cell receptor beta chains from one sample sequenced in a study of blood T cell repertoires in COVID-19. The protocol was immunoSEQ multiplex PCR, while the TCRdb copy is restricted to in-frame clones and leaves out a portion. The sample lists under 300,000 clones; around 83% were seen once. The sequenced sample was peripheral blood. Every receptor here comes from a woman aged 18-35 years with acute or convalescent COVID-19.

The chain's CDR3 is CASSLAGTSGNEQYF. The CDR3 coding sequence is TGTGCCAGCAGCTTAGCCGGGACTAGCGGGAACGAGCAGTACTTC. The chain combines TRBV7-2 with TRBJ2-7; 13 positions match TRBD2. Germline V gives CDR1 SGHTA, CDR2 FQGNSA. With V trimmed by 0 bases and J by 5 bases, 1 base remained unmatched. This CDR3 has 15 residues. The full variable domain, in which reference TRBV7-2 and TRBJ2-7 provide the parts outside the CDR3, is GAGVSQSPSNKVTEKGKDVELRCDPISGHTALYWYRQSLGQGLEFLIYFQGNSAPDKSGLPSDRFSAERTGGSVSTLTIQRTQQEDSAVYLCASSLAGTSGNEQYFGPGTRLTVT.

This clone appeared a single time. The chain carries TRBV5-4 and TRBJ1-4; 7 positions agree with TRBD1. The CDR3 consists of 15 residues. Germline trimming cut 0 bases from V and 7 bases from J; bases unmatched to any gene: 6. Germline-derived CDR1 and CDR2 are SGHNT and YYREEE (reference sequence). CDR3 residues: CASSLGGDSPEKLFF. The CDR3 DNA follows: TGTGCCAGCAGCTTGGGGGGGGACAGTCCTGAAAAACTGTTTTTT.

This chain connects TRBV30 to TRBJ2-1; D is possibly TRBD1 (5 bases). Per the germline V gene, CDR1 is GTSNPN and CDR2 is SVGIG (reference sequence). CDR3 length: 12 residues. V was pared by 0 bases and J by 6 bases, with 6 bases between. CDR3 residues: CAWSVQGNEQFF. CDR3 sequence (DNA): TGTGCCTGGAGTGTCCAGGGCAATGAGCAGTTCTTC. Based on the CDR3 plus reference TRBV30 and TRBJ2-1, the full variable domain is SQTIHQWPATLVQPVGSPLSLECTVEGTSNPNLYWYRQAAGRGLQLLFYSVGIGQISSEVPQNLSASRPQDRQFILSSKKLLLSDSGFYLCAWSVQGNEQFFGPGTRLTVL.

J is TRBJ2-2 and V is TRBV9; 8 positions agree with TRBD1. The V gene's germline CDR1 is SGDLS and CDR2 YYNGEE. V trimming: 4 bases; J trimming: 8 bases; junction bases outside the gene matches: 10. The CDR3 consists of 15 residues. CDR3 in amino acids: CASSPATGVTGELFF. CDR3 in DNA: TGTGCCAGCAGCCCAGCGACAGGGGTCACGGGGGAGCTGTTTTTT.

This clone was seen more than once but under ten times. The rearrangement joins TRBV19 to TRBJ2-5; D is possibly TRBD2 (5 bases). Between the trimmed V and J ends, which lost 4 bases and 2 bases, there was a span of 11 bases. Per the germline V gene, CDR1 is LNHDA and CDR2 is SQIVND (reference sequence). The CDR3 is 14 amino acids. CDR3 amino acids: CASSTDYIQETQYF. The CDR3 DNA sequence: TGTGCCAGTAGTACTGACTACATACAAGAGACCCAGTACTTC.

V usage is TRBV28 and J usage is TRBJ1-1; D unresolved. V shed 8 bases and J shed 1 base, with 11 bases lying between them. The CDR3 is 13 amino acids. CDR1 is MDHEN and CDR2 is SYDVKM in the germline V gene. The CDR3 coding sequence is TGTGCCAGCGGTCGGTCTGCGAACACTGAAGCTTTCTTT. Translation: CASGRSANTEAFF.

The chain combines TRBV19 with TRBJ1-5; D perhaps matches TRBD1 (6 bases). CDR3 length: 16 residues. In germline, CDR1 is LNHDA, CDR2 SQIVND (reference sequence). Trimming left V 8 bases short and J 3 bases short, with 20 bases between. CDR3 in DNA: TGTGCCAGTGGTACCGCAGGGGTCCCCTCCAATCAGCCCCAGCATTTT. It specifies CASGTAGVPSNQPQHF.